What follows are 14 T cell receptor beta chains derived from one specimen sequenced in a study of glioma-infiltrating T cells after dendritic cell vaccination. Measured with immunoSEQ multiplex PCR; TCRdb has only the in-frame clones, and not every one. The sample has under 70,000 clones; about 81% are singletons. The source material was blood, sampled before dendritic cell vaccination. These TCRs come from a human donor with glioblastoma.

This clone is a singleton in its sample. The chain joins TRBV19 to TRBJ2-2, with D possibly matching TRBD1 (5 bases). From germline, CDR1 is LNHDA and CDR2 SQIVND (reference sequence). Trimming took 3 bases from V and 4 from J, leaving 9 bases between them. The CDR3 is 14 amino acids. CDR3 region: CASSMTDLTGELFF. DNA of the CDR3: TGTGCCAGTAGTATGACAGACCTCACCGGGGAGCTGTTTTTT.

This clone was seen once. The chain has TRBV28 and TRBJ2-6; tentatively, D is TRBD1 (6 bases). The CDR3 is made up of 15 amino acids. V lost 7 bases, J lost 0 bases, and 10 bases lay in between. The germline CDR1 and CDR2 sequences are MDHEN and SYDVKM. DNA for the CDR3: TGTGCCAGCAAAACCAGGGGCTCTGGGGCCAACGTCCTGACTTTC. It codes for CASKTRGSGANVLTF.

This chain joins TRBV28 and TRBJ1-2, with 8 bases that match TRBD1. Trimming at V came to 5 bases and at J to 8 bases, leaving 7 bases not matched to a gene. There are 13 residues in the CDR3. In germline, CDR1 is MDHEN, CDR2 SYDVKM. The CDR3 reads CASSVQGARGYTF. CDR3 nucleotides: TGTGCCAGCAGTGTCCAGGGGGCGAGGGGCTACACCTTC.

The chain employs TRBV10-1 and TRBJ1-2; no firm D call. The V end lost 2 bases, the J end lost 6 bases, and 7 bases lay between the germline ends. Germline V gene lookup returns CDR1 WNHNN and CDR2 SYGVQD (reference sequence). The CDR3 runs to 12 residues. CDR3: CASSEGAHGYTF. CDR3 nucleotide sequence: TGCGCCAGCAGTGAGGGAGCCCATGGCTACACCTTC.

The gene calls are TRBV10-3 and TRBJ2-5; 13 nucleotides match TRBD2. Trimming cost V 7 bases and J 3 bases; bases outside gene matches: 11. This CDR3 is 17 amino acids long. Germline V gives CDR1 ENHRY, CDR2 SYGVKD. The CDR3 loop reads CAITEGEGLAGKETQYF. DNA for the CDR3: TGTGCCATCACCGAGGGGGAGGGACTAGCGGGGAAAGAGACCCAGTACTTC.

The chain is built from TRBV29-1 and TRBJ1-1; D gene uncertain. The CDR3 is made up of 13 amino acids. Looked up from germline, CDR1 is SQVTM and CDR2 is ANQGSEA. With 3 bases removed from V and 1 base from J, the gap between germline ends came to 9 bases. In nucleotides, the CDR3 is TGCAGCGTTGATGAGTACAGGAACACTGAAGCTTTCTTT. It codes for CSVDEYRNTEAFF.

The chain uses TRBV11-1 and TRBJ1-2; D is unresolved. The CDR3 sequence is 13 residues long. In germline, CDR1 is SGHAT, CDR2 FQDESV (reference sequence). V was pared by 1 base and J by 5 bases, with 8 bases between. The CDR3 is CASSLGSDYGYTF. In DNA, the CDR3 is TGTGCCAGCAGCTTAGGGTCAGATTATGGCTACACCTTC.

This clone was detected once. The chain uses TRBV6-1 and TRBJ1-6, with TRBD1 identical over 10 bases. Trimming took 4 bases from V and 11 from J; bases not matched to a gene: 8. Germline V lookup: CDR1 MNHNS, CDR2 SASEGT. The CDR3 consists of 15 residues. The CDR3 DNA follows: TGTGCCAGCAGTGGGGACAGGGGTACCGTAACACCCCTCCACTTT. Its translation is CASSGDRGTVTPLHF.

The V and J genes are TRBV5-8 and TRBJ1-6; the D gene is possibly TRBD1 (5 bases). V was trimmed by 0 bases and J by 7 bases, leaving 8 bases between them. CDR1 and CDR2 from the germline V gene are SGHTS and YDEGEE. The CDR3 contains 14 residues. Here the CDR3 reads CASSLGQPNSPLHF. Written as DNA, the CDR3 is TGTGCCAGCAGCTTGGGACAGCCGAATTCACCCCTCCACTTT.

The rearrangement joins TRBV5-4 to TRBJ2-2; the match to TRBD1 covers 12 bases. Germline loops: CDR1 SGHNT, CDR2 YYREEE (reference sequence). V shed 0 bases, J shed 0 bases, and the junction held 3 bases outside the gene matches. The CDR3 runs 18 residues. DNA of the CDR3: TGTGCCAGCAGCTTGGCCGGGACAGGGGGCTCGAACACCGGGGAGCTGTTTTTT. Its protein product is CASSLAGTGGSNTGELFF.

V and J are TRBV27 and TRBJ2-2; TRBD1 agrees at 9 bases. The ends lost 0 bases at V and 4 bases at J; junction bases unmatched: 3. The CDR3 is 16 amino acids. Germline CDR1 and CDR2: MNHEY and SMNVEV (reference sequence). For the CDR3, the DNA is TGTGCCAGCAGTTTATCGGGACAGGGAATCACCGGGGAGCTGTTTTTT. As protein: CASSLSGQGITGELFF.

The CDR3 sequence: CASSFAETYEQYF. In DNA, the CDR3 is TGTGCCAGCAGTTTCGCTGAGACCTACGAGCAGTACTTC. This chain links TRBV27 with TRBJ2-7, with no clear D. Per germline, CDR1 MNHEY and CDR2 SMNVEV (reference sequence). The CDR3 has 13 amino acids. Trimming left V 3 bases short and J 2 bases short, with 8 bases between.

The V and J genes are TRBV28 and TRBJ2-5; D perhaps matches TRBD2 (6 bases). Germline V gives CDR1 MDHEN, CDR2 SYDVKM. V was trimmed by 5 bases and J by 5 bases, leaving 12 bases between them. This CDR3 contains 13 residues. The CDR3 spells CASSPTRIETQYF. The CDR3 bases are TGTGCCAGCAGTCCGACTAGAATCGAGACCCAGTACTTC.

This sequence joins TRBV19 and TRBJ2-5; no clear D gene. The CDR3 contains 12 residues. CDR1 is LNHDA and CDR2 is SQIVND in the germline V gene (reference sequence). Trimming took 5 bases from V and 0 from J, leaving 4 bases between them. The CDR3 DNA is TGTGCCAGTAGTCAGAACCAAGAGACCCAGTACTTC. It translates to CASSQNQETQYF.